A single sample is the source of the 5 T cell receptor beta chains below, sequenced in a study of graft-versus-host responses after intestinal transplantation. Method: immunoSEQ multiplex PCR; TCRdb's copy keeps in-frame clones and lacks some. The sample carries tens of thousands of clones, around 89% recorded once. What these receptors recognize is not known. The sequencing used unstimulated CD8+ T cells sorted from spleen or lymph node cells, collected before intestinal transplant. These receptor sequences come from a human donor who received an intestinal transplant.

This clone was observed once. The chain is built from TRBV19 and TRBJ2-5, with 7 bases that match TRBD2. This CDR3 is 13 amino acids long. With V trimmed by 5 bases and J by 4 bases, 4 bases remained unmatched. CDR1 and CDR2 from the germline V gene are LNHDA and SQIVND (reference sequence). CDR3 DNA: TGTGCCAGTAGTCCGGGGGGAGGAGAGACCCAGTACTTC. This encodes CASSPGGGETQYF.

This chain uses TRBV27 with TRBJ1-1, with TRBD1 matching 7 bases. The CDR3 spans 13 residues. V shed 5 bases and J 8 bases; nucleotides not matched to a gene: 8. The germline V gene encodes CDR1 MNHEY and CDR2 SMNVEV (reference sequence). The CDR3 DNA follows: TGTGCCAGCAGTCTAGGAGGGGGCTCGGAAGCTTTCTTT. Protein: CASSLGGGSEAFF.

The rearrangement links TRBV9 to TRBJ2-1, with a possible D match to TRBD2 (6 bases). The germline V gene has CDR1 SGDLS and CDR2 YYNGEE. Trimming pared 0 bases from V and 9 bases from J, leaving 13 bases between. The CDR3 has 14 residues. CDR3 DNA: TGTGCCAGCAGCGTAGTGGGGGGAGGCGGTGAGCAGTTCTTC. Translating gives CASSVVGGGGEQFF. Using reference TRBV9 and TRBJ2-1 for the parts outside the CDR3, the full variable domain is DSGVTQTPKHLITATGQRVTLRCSPRSGDLSVYWYQQSLDQGLQFLIQYYNGEERAKGNILERFSAQQFPDLHSELNLSSLELGDSALYFCASSVVGGGGEQFFGPGTRLTVL.

The chain employs TRBV5-1 and TRBJ2-5; D might be TRBD1 (5 bases). CDR3 length equals 15 residues. V gave up 4 bases and J gave up 4 bases, with 17 bases separating them. CDR1 and CDR2 from the germline V gene are SGHRS and YFSETQ. The CDR3: CASSPRTSQTETQYF. The CDR3 DNA is TGCGCCAGCAGCCCAAGGACAAGCCAAACAGAGACCCAGTACTTC.

V is TRBV5-5 and J is TRBJ2-1, with 8 bases identical to TRBD1. V shed 0 bases, J shed 10 bases, and the junction held 6 bases outside the gene matches. CDR3 length: 14 residues. Germline CDR1 SGHKS, CDR2 YYEKEE (reference sequence). For the CDR3, the DNA is TGTGCCAGCAGCTTGGGCCCTAGACAGGGGGAGCAGTTCTTC. Translation: CASSLGPRQGEQFF.